What follows are 2 T cell receptor beta chains derived from one specimen sequenced in a study of cytotoxic CD8 clonotypes in ibrutinib-treated CLL. Produced via immunoSEQ multiplex PCR; TCRdb's table is partial and in-frame only. The repertoire holds 20,000 to 30,000 clones, with approximately 80% as singletons. The sample here was PBMCs, taken before ibrutinib treatment. The receptors stem from a human donor with chronic lymphocytic leukemia.

The chain joins TRBV7-2 to TRBJ2-2; D remains ambiguous. This CDR3 is 13 amino acids long. V dropped 5 bases and J dropped 1 base, with 5 bases sitting between them. Per the germline V gene, CDR1 is SGHTA and CDR2 is FQGNSA. Written as DNA, the CDR3 is TGTGCCAGCAGCCACAGGAACACCGGGGAGCTGTTTTTT. Amino acids: CASSHRNTGELFF.

The chain has TRBV30 and TRBJ1-1; 7 bases map to TRBD1. There are 14 residues in the CDR3. CDR1 is GTSNPN, CDR2 SVGIG, per germline (reference sequence). J lost 6 bases, V lost 3 bases, and 10 bases had no gene match. The CDR3 region is CAWRKTGFVAEAFF. The CDR3 DNA reads TGTGCCTGGAGGAAGACAGGGTTTGTCGCTGAAGCTTTCTTT.